The 13 T cell receptor beta chains below were found in one sample sequenced in a study of PD-1 blockade in classical Hodgkin lymphoma. Exposure to brentuximab vedotin varied, and each patient had relapsed following autologous stem cell transplantation. TCRdb keeps only in-frame clones here, not all; method: immunoSEQ multiplex PCR. The table records 35,000 to 45,000 clones, under 75% of them present only once. Specimen: peripheral blood mononuclear cells (PBMCs), collected before the second cycle of nivolumab. These receptors originate from a human donor with classical Hodgkin lymphoma.

The chain employs TRBV7-6 and TRBJ2-3; D may be TRBD2 (6 bases). Germline CDR1 and CDR2: SGHVS and FNYEAQ. V dropped 5 bases and J dropped 5 bases, with 23 bases sitting between them. The CDR3 is 17 residues long. For the CDR3, the DNA is TGTGCCAGCAGCACGCCTCGACGGGGGATCCCTATAGATACGCAGTATTTT. Amino acid sequence: CASSTPRRGIPIDTQYF.

This chain connects TRBV2 to TRBJ1-1; 11 nucleotides align to TRBD1. This CDR3 contains 14 residues. The ends lost 6 bases at V and 6 bases at J; junction bases unmatched: 6. CDR1 is SNHLY, CDR2 FYNNEI, per germline. CDR3 loop: CASSRGQGASEAFF. Written as DNA, the CDR3 is TGTGCCAGCAGCCGCGGACAGGGGGCGTCTGAAGCTTTCTTT.

The chain links TRBV7-8 to TRBJ1-1, with D possibly being TRBD1 (5 bases). The germline V and J ends were trimmed by 3 bases and 13 bases, with 12 bases remaining between them. The CDR3 sequence is 11 residues long. The germline V gene encodes CDR1 SGHVS and CDR2 FQNEAQ. The DNA of the CDR3 is TGTGCCAGCAGCTTCGCGACAGTGGTTTTCTTT. Its protein product is CASSFATVVFF. The whole variable domain, remainder taken from reference TRBV7-8 and TRBJ1-1, is GAGVSQSPRYKVAKRGQDVALRCDPISGHVSLFWYQQALGQGPEFLTYFQNEAQLDKSGLPSDRFFAERPEGSVSTLKIQRTQQEDSAVYLCASSFATVVFFGQGTRLTVV.

The chain combines TRBV5-1 with TRBJ1-2, with D unclear. The ends were cut back, 5 bases at V and 7 bases at J, with 33 bases in the middle. Per germline, CDR1 SGHRS and CDR2 YFSETQ. CDR3 length: 19 amino acids. This CDR3 reads CASRVRDASPRAGVGGYTF. The CDR3 coding sequence is TGCGCCAGCAGGGTCCGGGATGCCTCTCCTAGGGCGGGAGTTGGTGGCTACACCTTC.

The rearrangement uses TRBV7-9 and TRBJ1-1; TRBD1 aligns across 7 bases. The length of the CDR3 is 19 residues. The junction had 14 bases not matched to a gene; V was cut back by 0 bases and J by 1 base. Germline V gives CDR1 SEHNR, CDR2 FQNEAQ (reference sequence). Written as DNA, the CDR3 is TGTGCCAGCAGCTTAGCGCAGAGGGCACAGGGGACTGGGAACACTGAAGCTTTCTTT. Translated: CASSLAQRAQGTGNTEAFF.

This clone has a handful of counts. The chain is built from TRBV5-6 and TRBJ2-7; TRBD1 agrees at 9 bases. V dropped 0 bases and J dropped 6; count of bases not matched to a gene: 7. Germline V lookup: CDR1 SGHDT, CDR2 YYEEEE. The CDR3 is 15 residues long. CDR3 amino acids: CASSLGQGVGREQYF. The CDR3 nucleotides are TGTGCCAGCAGCTTGGGACAGGGGGTAGGTCGCGAGCAGTACTTC.

The rearrangement uses TRBV19 and TRBJ1-3, with no clear D. The CDR3 consists of 15 residues. CDR1 is LNHDA, CDR2 SQIVND, per germline (reference sequence). V lost 4 bases, J lost 6 bases, and 16 bases lay in between. In nucleotides, the CDR3 is TGTGCCAGTAGTAACCCGGGAAATCAAGCAAACACCATATATTTT. Translating gives CASSNPGNQANTIYF.

The chain combines TRBV30 with TRBJ1-2; a possible D gene is TRBD1 (6 bases). CDR1 is GTSNPN and CDR2 is SVGIG in the germline V gene (reference sequence). The CDR3 extends over 15 amino acids. The V and J ends lost 2 bases and 7 bases respectively, with 20 bases between them. The DNA for the CDR3 is TGTGCCTGGAGTTCCAGGGACACCCAAATCCGTGGCTACACCTTC. Translation: CAWSSRDTQIRGYTF.

CDR3 residues: CASSPPLGQGVDEAFF. In DNA, the CDR3 is TGTGCCAGCTCACCACCTCTGGGACAGGGAGTTGATGAAGCTTTCTTT. The gene calls are TRBV18 and TRBJ1-1; 9 bases map to TRBD1. Losses at the gene ends were 0 bases for V and 7 bases for J; bases not matched to a gene: 9. Germline values: CDR1 KGHSH, CDR2 LQKENI. The CDR3 sequence is 16 residues long.

The CDR3 bases are TGTGCCAGCAGCGCCGCCGAGGGACTTCTGGGCGAGCAGTACTTC. Residues: CASSAAEGLLGEQYF. The chain uses TRBV5-4 and TRBJ2-7, with a possible D match to TRBD2 (6 bases). The V end was cut by 4 bases, the J end by 6 bases, with 20 bases between. This CDR3 spans 15 amino acids. CDR1 SGHNT and CDR2 YYREEE come from the germline V gene (reference sequence).

V is TRBV25-1 and J is TRBJ2-1, with TRBD2 as a possible D gene (5 bases). Per germline, CDR1 MGHDK and CDR2 SYGVNS. V shed 9 bases and J shed 9 bases, with 9 bases lying between them. The CDR3 extends over 10 amino acids. The CDR3: CASRGGEQFF. CDR3 DNA sequence: TGTGCCAGTCGGGGTGGTGAGCAGTTCTTC. The whole variable domain, filled in from reference TRBV25-1 and TRBJ2-1, reads EADIYQTPRYLVIGTGKKITLECSQTMGHDKMYWYQQDPGMELHLIHYSYGVNSTEKGDLSSESTVSRIRTEHFPLTLESARPSHTSQYLCASRGGEQFFGPGTRLTVL.

A remark on this clone: Other DNA sequences in this specimen translate into the identical CDR3. The chain uses TRBV4-2 and TRBJ1-4, with unresolved D. The CDR3 sequence is 14 residues long. V lost 0 bases, J lost 5 bases, and 7 bases lay in between. Germline CDR1 LGHNA, CDR2 YNFKEQ. The CDR3 DNA reads TGTGCCAGCAGCCAAGACGGGCGGAATGAAAAACTGTTTTTT. Translating gives CASSQDGRNEKLFF.

This chain uses TRBV7-2 with TRBJ1-5; TRBD1 might be the D (5 bases). Germline CDR1 and CDR2: SGHTA and FQGNSA. The germline V and J ends were trimmed by 1 base and 2 bases, with 12 bases remaining between them. The CDR3 has 16 amino acids. CDR3 amino acids: CASSLEAGLGNQPQHF. In DNA, the CDR3 is TGTGCCAGCAGCTTAGAGGCAGGGTTAGGCAATCAGCCCCAGCATTTT.